Only a few counts were recorded for the clone carrying this T cell receptor (beta chain). No antigen is known for it. Trimming took 6 bases from V and 7 from J, leaving 15 bases between them. This CDR3 comprises 13 residues. CDR1 is SNHLY and CDR2 is FYNNEI in the germline V gene. The data stem from a study of cytomegalovirus exposure and HLA in healthy donors. Study findings and constraints: Productive rates of about 90% or about 30% were seen for most TCR beta V segments in an earlier analysis. Published work reported that the classifier diagnosed cytomegalovirus status with high specificity and sensitivity. Some V segments (TRBV6-2 and TRBV6-3 among them) were excluded as indistinguishable.

Vbeta (60) and Jbeta (13) primers were used in the PCR. Profiled with immunoSEQ multiplex PCR; TCRdb holds only in-frame clones, not every one. Among over 90,000 clones listed, over 80% were seen once. This TCR was sampled from a man aged 35-49 years in good health and CMV-seronegative. The sequenced material came from PBMCs. The rearrangement joins TRBV2 to TRBJ1-1; TRBD1 might be the D (6 bases). Written as DNA, the CDR3 is TGTGCCAGCAGGCCGGACAGCTTCGGTGAAGCTTTCTTT. Translation: CASRPDSFGEAFF. Using reference TRBV2 and TRBJ1-1 for the parts outside the CDR3, the full variable domain is EPEVTQTPSHQVTQMGQEVILRCVPISNHLYFYWYRQILGQKVEFLVSFYNNEISEKSEIFDDQFSVERPDGSNFTLKIRSTKLEDSAMYFCASRPDSFGEAFFGQGTRLTVV.